The source of this T cell receptor (beta chain) is a study of blood T cell repertoires in COVID-19. Study summary: Collection of acute and convalescent COVID-19 samples took place in the United States, Italy and Spain.

As concerns this clone: The sample carries other DNA sequences with the same CDR3.

Germline CDR1 SGDLS, CDR2 YYNGEE. V shed 1 base and J 4 bases; nucleotides not matched to a gene: 4. The CDR3 sequence is 14 residues long. Per the authors' pipeline: Amplification with reference gene primers provided the estimates of nucleated cell counts. This table comes from immunoSEQ multiplex PCR, and its TCRdb copy is limited to in-frame clones, with some not included. V, J and clone size reflect that table, while D and trimming were determined from the DNA. The sample shows roughly 350,000 clones, roughly 85% of them seen only once. Sequencing used peripheral blood. The clonotype comes from a woman aged 18-29 years with acute or convalescent COVID-19. The chain carries TRBV9 and TRBJ1-2, with TRBD1 matching 7 bases. The CDR3 sequence: CASSVTGVGYGYTF. The CDR3 DNA is TGTGCCAGCAGCGTAACAGGGGTGGGCTATGGCTACACCTTC.